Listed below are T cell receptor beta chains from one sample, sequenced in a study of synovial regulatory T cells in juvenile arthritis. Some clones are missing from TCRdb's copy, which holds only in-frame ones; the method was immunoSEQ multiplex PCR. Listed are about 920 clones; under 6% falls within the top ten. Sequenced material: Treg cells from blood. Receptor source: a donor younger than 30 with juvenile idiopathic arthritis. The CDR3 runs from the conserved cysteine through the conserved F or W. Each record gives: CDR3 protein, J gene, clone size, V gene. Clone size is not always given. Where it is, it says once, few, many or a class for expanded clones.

CDR3 protein: CASSRTSNPYNEQFF
J gene: TRBJ2-1
clone size: medium-sized
V gene: TRBV11-2

CDR3 protein: CASSDKRFANQPQHF
J gene: TRBJ1-5
clone size: large
V gene: TRBV2

CDR3 protein: CASSRSGSTDTQYF
J gene: TRBJ2-3
clone size: medium-sized
V gene: TRBV14

CDR3 protein: CASSLTSAGTGELFF
J gene: TRBJ2-2
clone size: medium-sized
V gene: TRBV5-1

CDR3 protein: CASSQGRLAGGETQYF
J gene: TRBJ2-5
clone size: medium-sized
V gene: TRBV14

CDR3 protein: CASRTTGATNEKLFF
J gene: TRBJ1-4
clone size: medium-sized
V gene: TRBV5-1

CDR3 protein: CASSKDGDSGNTIYF
J gene: TRBJ1-3
clone size: medium-sized
V gene: TRBV7-8

CDR3 protein: CASSEALLSLRTGGRSTEAFF
J gene: TRBJ1-1
clone size: large
V gene: TRBV2

CDR3 protein: CASSPQRPGQETQYF
J gene: TRBJ2-5
clone size: medium-sized
V gene: TRBV5-5

CDR3 protein: CASSDTTANTEAFF
J gene: TRBJ1-1
clone size: medium-sized
V gene: TRBV27

CDR3 protein: CASSLLGGNTEAFF
J gene: TRBJ1-1
clone size: medium-sized
V gene: TRBV7-3

CDR3 protein: CASSQDVGYNEQFF
J gene: TRBJ2-1
clone size: large
V gene: TRBV4-1

CDR3 protein: CASSLRDKVAEAFF
J gene: TRBJ1-1
clone size: medium-sized
V gene: TRBV11-1

CDR3 protein: CASSHSGGGGGAFF
J gene: TRBJ1-1
clone size: large
V gene: TRBV4-1

CDR3 protein: CASSILGSEAFF
J gene: TRBJ1-1
clone size: medium-sized
V gene: TRBV5-4

CDR3 protein: CASSDSGHTEAFF
J gene: TRBJ1-1
clone size: large
V gene: TRBV6-4

CDR3 protein: CASNQQQGGAGANVLTF
J gene: TRBJ2-6
clone size: NA
V gene: TRBV7-8

CDR3 protein: CASSLGPRYEQFF
J gene: TRBJ2-1
clone size: medium-sized
V gene: TRBV5-1

CDR3 protein: CASRPTGGRNTIYF
J gene: TRBJ1-3
clone size: large
V gene: TRBV6-1

CDR3 protein: CASSQGHIEETQYF
J gene: TRBJ2-5
clone size: NA
V gene: TRBV23-1

CDR3 protein: CASSFHRESTGELFF
J gene: TRBJ2-2
clone size: large
V gene: TRBV5-1

CDR3 protein: CASRRQGFVTEAFF
J gene: TRBJ1-1
clone size: large
V gene: TRBV6-5

CDR3 protein: CASSPGTGWMGELFF
J gene: TRBJ2-2
clone size: medium-sized
V gene: TRBV27

CDR3 protein: CAVRGGRQTQYF
J gene: TRBJ2-5
clone size: NA
V gene: TRBV6-1

CDR3 protein: CASSVEAGGPVNEQFF
J gene: TRBJ2-1
clone size: NA
V gene: TRBV9

CDR3 protein: CASGASTGVVAEQYF
J gene: TRBJ2-7
clone size: large
V gene: TRBV2

CDR3 protein: CASSESRGDRGNEKLFF
J gene: TRBJ1-4
clone size: medium-sized
V gene: TRBV25-1

CDR3 protein: CASSSGGGRGSYEQYF
J gene: TRBJ2-7
clone size: medium-sized
V gene: TRBV7-9

CDR3 protein: CSARDTYEQYF
J gene: TRBJ2-7
clone size: medium-sized
V gene: TRBV20-1

CDR3 protein: CSAPGRNRKFF
J gene: TRBJ2-1
clone size: medium-sized
V gene: TRBV20-1

CDR3 protein: CAIPNSAEGATNEKLFF
J gene: TRBJ1-4
clone size: large
V gene: TRBV6-4

CDR3 protein: CASSSRTGNTEAFF
J gene: TRBJ1-1
clone size: medium-sized
V gene: TRBV11-2

CDR3 protein: CASRLLAGVGTDTQYF
J gene: TRBJ2-3
clone size: medium-sized
V gene: TRBV2